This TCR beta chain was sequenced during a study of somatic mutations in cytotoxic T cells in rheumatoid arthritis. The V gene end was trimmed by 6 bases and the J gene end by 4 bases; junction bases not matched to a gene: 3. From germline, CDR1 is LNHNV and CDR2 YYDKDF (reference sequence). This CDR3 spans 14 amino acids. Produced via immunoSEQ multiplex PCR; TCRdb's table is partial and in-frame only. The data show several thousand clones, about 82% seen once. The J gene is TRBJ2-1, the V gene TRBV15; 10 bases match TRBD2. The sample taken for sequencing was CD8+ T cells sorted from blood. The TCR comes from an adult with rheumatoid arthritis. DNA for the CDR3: TGTGCCACCAGTCCAGCGGGGGGGTACAATGAGCAGTTCTTC. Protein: CATSPAGGYNEQFF.